This section outlines one TCR beta chain sequence together with its context. A read error may be the cause here, since a much bigger clone is one base away. This CDR3 contains 15 residues. TCRdb used MiXCR to reprocess the PCR reads, holding one entry per CDR3 protein. The top ten clones hold about 0.74% of a sample with roughly 320,000 distinct CDR3 sequences, 24% of them seen once. The record originates from a study of molecular identifiers for immune sequencing clone quantification. The gene calls are TRBV5-3 and TRBJ1-1; D ambiguous. Being an ORF, TRBV5-3 has a function that is uncertain. The TCR comes from a human donor in good health. Some libraries in this study had Jurkat cell RNA spiked in. Sequencing was done on a sample of naive CD8+ T cells from blood, with Jurkat cell RNA spiked in. Subset given: FACS-sorted CD8+CD4-CCR7+CD45RA+ naive T cells. CDR3 in amino acids: CASSLVGSPDTEAFF. CDR3 sequence (DNA): TGTGCCAGCAGCTTGGTTGGCAGCCCGGACACTGAAGCTTTCTTT.